These 27 T cell receptor beta chains share one sample of origin, sequenced in a study of early T cells in non-severe SARS-CoV-2 infection. One entry per CDR3 protein results from TCRdb running MiXCR on the 5' RACE reads. The top ten clones hold about 4.2% of a sample with tens of thousands of distinct CDR3 sequences, approximately 8.4% of them seen once. Sequencing input: whole blood. The receptor source for this set is an adult who was a healthcare worker with PCR-confirmed SARS-CoV-2 infection or an uninfected control (not recorded which).

About this clonotype itself: The junction shows a germline mismatch at one end, possibly a read error. The CDR3 sequence is CASSLGNRNAGELFF. The DNA of the CDR3 is TGCGCCAGCAGCTTGGGGAACAGGAACGCCGGGGAGCTGTTTTTT. The V and J genes are TRBV5-1 and TRBJ2-2, with D maybe TRBD1 (5 bases). The germline gives CDR1 SGHRS, CDR2 YFSETQ. The CDR3 has 15 residues. Full variable domain (rest looked up from reference TRBV5-1 and TRBJ2-2): KAGVTQTPRYLIKTRGQQVTLSCSPISGHRSVSWYQQTPGQGLQFLFEYFSETQRNKGNFPGRFSGRQFSNSRSEMNVSTLELGDSALYLCASSLGNRNAGELFFGEGSRLTVL.

This clonotype came up a few times. The rearrangement joins TRBV4-1 to TRBJ2-7; TRBD2 matches 9 bases. The CDR3 consists of 14 residues. Germline values: CDR1 MGHRA, CDR2 YSYEKL. V lost 1 base and J lost 6; bases outside the gene matches: 4. As DNA, the CDR3 is TGCGCCAGCAGCCAAGTTGGCGGGAGGGTCGAGCAGTACTTC. Its protein is CASSQVGGRVEQYF.

The sample holds many counts of this clonotype. This chain joins TRBV19 and TRBJ2-1; D possibly corresponds to TRBD2 (7 bases). V lost 6 bases, J lost 1 base, and 13 bases lay in between. This CDR3 contains 15 residues. Germline V CDR1 and CDR2: LNHDA, SQIVND (reference sequence). CDR3 DNA sequence: TGTGCCAGTAGAGTTGAGGGGGGGTCCTACAATGAGCAGTTCTTC. Residues: CASRVEGGSYNEQFF.

This chain joins TRBV12-5 and TRBJ1-5, with a possible D match to TRBD1 (6 bases). The ends were cut back, 4 bases at V and 6 bases at J, with 10 bases in the middle. The CDR3 loop spans 13 amino acids. The germline CDR1 and CDR2 sequences are LGHNT and FRNRAP. The CDR3 is CASGSGGPQPQHF. CDR3 DNA: TGTGCTAGTGGTTCTGGGGGCCCTCAGCCCCAGCATTTT.

At least ten counts were recorded for this clonotype. The chain uses TRBV12-3 or TRBV12-4 and TRBJ2-3, with no clear D. Trimming removed 6 bases at V and 8 bases at J, with 15 bases between. This CDR3 is built from 13 residues. The DNA of the CDR3 is TGTGCCAGCAGGCCGTCGGCTGGTGGTACGCAGTATTTT. This translates into CASRPSAGGTQYF.

In this sample, this clonotype turned up many times. The chain carries TRBV12-3 or TRBV12-4 and TRBJ2-7; TRBD1 aligns across 11 bases. This CDR3 is 14 amino acids long. V lost 5 bases and J lost 3; bases outside the gene matches: 3. CDR3 bases: TGTGCCAGCAGTGGGACAGGGGGTTACTACGAGCAGTACTTC. This sequence encodes CASSGTGGYYEQYF.

A few counts support this clonotype. The V and J genes are TRBV6-1 and TRBJ2-7; D might be TRBD1 or TRBD2, each matching 5 bases. The CDR3 sequence is 15 residues long. Trimming left V 3 bases short and J 3 bases short, with 15 bases between. Germline V gives CDR1 MNHNS, CDR2 SASEGT. The CDR3 sequence is CASSDEWDDDYEQYF. The CDR3 nucleotides read TGTGCCAGCAGTGATGAATGGGACGACGACTACGAGCAGTACTTC.

This clonotype came up many times. The V gene is TRBV7-9, the J gene TRBJ2-7; 14 bases map to TRBD2. The CDR3 totals 14 residues. The germline V gene encodes CDR1 SEHNR and CDR2 FQNEAQ (reference sequence). Trimming cost V 5 bases and J 4 bases; bases outside gene matches: 1. CDR3 in DNA: TGTGCCAGCAGCGGGACTAGCGGGAGTTACGAGCAGTACTTC. Protein sequence: CASSGTSGSYEQYF. The entire variable domain, with the rest obtained from reference TRBV7-9 and TRBJ2-7, is as follows: DTGVSQNPRHKITKRGQNVTFRCDPISEHNRLYWYRQTLGQGPEFLTYFQNEAQLEKSRLLSDRFSAERPKGSFSTLEIQRTEQGDSAMYLCASSGTSGSYEQYFGPGTRLTVT.

The chain has TRBV5-1 and TRBJ2-7, with 8 bases fitting TRBD1. The CDR3 spans 16 residues. Trimming removed 4 bases from V and 0 bases from J; junction bases left unmatched: 9. From germline, CDR1 is SGHRS and CDR2 YFSETQ. The CDR3, as DNA: TGCGCCAGCAGCCAGACAGGGGCCCTATTCTCCTACGAGCAGTACTTC. This codes for CASSQTGALFSYEQYF.

This chain connects TRBV20-1 to TRBJ1-2, with no clear D. In germline, CDR1 is DFQATT, CDR2 SNEGSKA (reference sequence). This CDR3 region has 12 residues. The V and J ends lost 0 bases and 7 bases respectively, with 9 bases between them. The CDR3 spells CSAREDYPGYTF. CDR3 DNA: TGCAGTGCTAGAGAAGATTACCCTGGCTACACCTTC.

The V gene is TRBV10-3, the J gene TRBJ2-1; no clear D. V was pared by 6 bases and J by 5 bases, with 5 bases between. The germline V gene encodes CDR1 ENHRY and CDR2 SYGVKD. This CDR3 contains 11 residues. This chain's CDR3 is CAISPNNEQFF. The DNA for the CDR3 is TGTGCCATCAGCCCTAACAATGAGCAGTTCTTC.

This clonotype was detected a few times. This chain links TRBV7-2 with TRBJ1-6; D perhaps matches TRBD1 (6 bases). Deletions cut 8 bases from V and 7 bases from J, with 9 bases between. The V gene's germline CDR1 is SGHTA and CDR2 FQGNSA. The CDR3 extends over 12 amino acids. CDR3 sequence (DNA): TGTGCCAGCTCGACAGGAAATTCACCCCTCCACTTT. Translating gives CASSTGNSPLHF. The full variable domain, rest sourced from reference TRBV7-2 and TRBJ1-6, is GAGVSQSPSNKVTEKGKDVELRCDPISGHTALYWYRQSLGQGLEFLIYFQGNSAPDKSGLPSDRFSAERTGGSVSTLTIQRTQQEDSAVYLCASSTGNSPLHFGNGTRLTVT.

This clonotype came up many times. This sequence joins TRBV3-1 and TRBJ1-1; D is perhaps TRBD1 (6 bases). From germline, CDR1 is LGHDT and CDR2 YNNKEL (reference sequence). The CDR3 spans 16 residues. V lost 1 base and J lost 0, with 12 bases in between. The CDR3 DNA is TGTGCCAGCAGCCAAGTCAGGGGATCCCTGAACACTGAAGCTTTCTTT. It codes for CASSQVRGSLNTEAFF.

Only a few counts were recorded for this clonotype. This chain joins TRBV10-3 and TRBJ2-3; 8 nucleotides align to TRBD1. This CDR3 has 15 amino acids. J gave up 3 bases and V 7 bases, and 9 bases lay outside the gene matches. Germline loops: CDR1 ENHRY, CDR2 SYGVKD. As DNA, the CDR3 is TGTGCCATCAAGTCCTCAGGGGGCTTGACAGATACGCAGTATTTT. It encodes CAIKSSGGLTDTQYF.

The chain joins TRBV11-2 to TRBJ1-2; TRBD1 aligns across 7 bases. The CDR3 consists of 17 residues. V was clipped by 5 bases and J by 1 base; unmatched bases: 13. The V gene's germline CDR1 is SGHAT and CDR2 FQNNGV. CDR3 DNA sequence: TGTGCCAGCAGCGCCGAAGAGGGACAGCAATATAACTATGGCTACACCTTC. Its protein product is CASSAEEGQQYNYGYTF.

This clonotype was counted at least ten times. The chain recombines TRBV13 with TRBJ2-1; TRBD2 matches at 12 bases. The germline V gene encodes CDR1 PRHDT and CDR2 FYEKMQ (reference sequence). V shed 2 bases and J 7 bases; nucleotides not matched to a gene: 9. This CDR3 contains 17 residues. This CDR3 is CASSLPNRLAGVNEQFF. DNA for the CDR3: TGTGCCAGCAGCTTACCCAACCGACTAGCGGGGGTGAATGAGCAGTTCTTC.

This chain connects TRBV18 to TRBJ2-3, with 14 bases lining up with TRBD2. Unmatched junction bases numbered 7, after V lost 5 bases and J lost 3 bases. CDR1 and CDR2 (germline): KGHSH, LQKENI. The CDR3 loop spans 17 amino acids. For the CDR3, the DNA is TGTGCCAGCTCATCCGGGACTAGCGGGAGCGGGACAGATACGCAGTATTTT. It is translated as CASSSGTSGSGTDTQYF.

This clonotype came up many times. The chain joins TRBV7-2 to TRBJ1-4; D is perhaps TRBD1 (6 bases). The CDR3 extends over 17 amino acids. V was clipped by 6 bases and J by 0 bases, with 17 bases between them. Germline V lookup: CDR1 SGHTA, CDR2 FQGNSA. CDR3 coding DNA: TGTGCCAGCAGTCTTAAACAGGGATATGCAACTAATGAAAAACTGTTTTTT. This sequence encodes CASSLKQGYATNEKLFF. The full variable domain, rest sourced from reference TRBV7-2 and TRBJ1-4, is GAGVSQSPSNKVTEKGKDVELRCDPISGHTALYWYRQSLGQGLEFLIYFQGNSAPDKSGLPSDRFSAERTGGSVSTLTIQRTQQEDSAVYLCASSLKQGYATNEKLFFGSGTQLSVL.

CDR3 sequence (DNA): TGTGCCAGCAGAGTTGGGAACAGGGGTTCGGCCAAAAACATTCAGTACTTC. Translating gives CASRVGNRGSAKNIQYF. This rearrangement joins TRBV28 to TRBJ2-4; TRBD1 agrees at 7 bases. V lost 6 bases to trimming and J lost 1 base; unmatched junction nucleotides: 12. Germline CDR1 reads MDHEN; CDR2 reads SYDVKM. This CDR3 contains 17 residues.

This clonotype was counted a few times. This rearrangement joins TRBV19 to TRBJ1-4; 7 bases map to TRBD1. The CDR3 consists of 13 residues. Looked up from germline, CDR1 is LNHDA and CDR2 is SQIVND (reference sequence). The ends lost 7 bases at V and 7 bases at J; junction bases unmatched: 6. The CDR3 loop reads CASTYRGGEKLFF. The CDR3 coding sequence is TGTGCCAGTACCTACAGGGGAGGTGAAAAACTGTTTTTT.

This clonotype was seen at least ten times. The V call is TRBV7-6, the J call TRBJ2-1; TRBD2 aligns across 9 bases. CDR3 length equals 19 residues. Germline V gene lookup returns CDR1 SGHVS and CDR2 FNYEAQ. The ends lost 5 bases at V and 4 bases at J; junction bases unmatched: 18. CDR3 residues: CASSIYPAAGGPQYNEQFF. The CDR3 region has the DNA TGTGCCAGCAGCATCTATCCGGCGGCGGGAGGGCCCCAGTACAATGAGCAGTTCTTC.

The table lists this clonotype with a few counts. The genes are TRBV2 and TRBJ2-7; TRBD2 matches at 12 bases. V lost 6 bases, J lost 10 bases, and 22 bases stayed unmatched. Germline loops: CDR1 SNHLY, CDR2 FYNNEI. The CDR3 extends over 18 amino acids. The CDR3 here is CASRGRLAGVFIRGSQYF. The CDR3 DNA follows: TGTGCCAGCAGAGGTCGACTAGCGGGAGTGTTCATCCGGGGGAGTCAGTACTTC.

This clonotype was seen many times. The chain recombines TRBV18 with TRBJ2-7; D possibly uses TRBD1 or TRBD2 (6 bases each). CDR3 length: 12 residues. Germline V gives CDR1 KGHSH, CDR2 LQKENI. Trimming shortened V by 2 bases and J by 6 bases, and 8 bases separated the two germline ends. The CDR3 DNA follows: TGTGCCAGCTCACCAAGGGGGGTCGAGCAGTACTTC. Residues: CASSPRGVEQYF.

This clonotype was detected many times. The genes are TRBV3-1 and TRBJ2-7; D uncertain. The germline V and J ends were trimmed by 0 bases and 3 bases, with 6 bases remaining between them. The CDR3 sequence is 13 residues long. Germline V lookup: CDR1 LGHDT, CDR2 YNNKEL (reference sequence). The CDR3 region is CASSQDYNYEQYF. The DNA of the CDR3 is TGTGCCAGCAGCCAAGATTACAACTACGAGCAGTACTTC.

This clonotype was recorded a few times. The chain links TRBV20-1 to TRBJ1-4, with 8 bases matching TRBD1. With V trimmed by 1 base and J by 6 bases, 4 bases remained unmatched. This CDR3 is 14 amino acids long. Germline V lookup: CDR1 DFQATT, CDR2 SNEGSKA (reference sequence). The CDR3 region has the DNA TGCAGTGCTAGAGGGTCAGGGGGCTATGAAAAACTGTTTTTT. This translates into CSARGSGGYEKLFF.

This clonotype was counted only a few times. The rearrangement uses TRBV5-5 and TRBJ1-5; weak D call: TRBD1 (5 bases). Trimming shortened V by 4 bases and J by 7 bases, and 21 bases separated the two germline ends. The CDR3 loop spans 16 amino acids. Germline V gene lookup returns CDR1 SGHKS and CDR2 YYEKEE (reference sequence). CDR3 sequence (DNA): TGTGCCAGCAGCCCAATCGGGTCGGGGGATCGGCAGCCCCAGCATTTT. It yields the protein CASSPIGSGDRQPQHF. The entire variable domain, with the rest obtained from reference TRBV5-5 and TRBJ1-5, is as follows: DAGVTQSPTHLIKTRGQQVTLRCSPISGHKSVSWYQQVLGQGPQFIFQYYEKEERGRGNFPDRFSARQFPNYSSELNVNALLLGDSALYLCASSPIGSGDRQPQHFGDGTRLSIL.

This clonotype has at least ten counts. V usage is TRBV5-5 and J usage is TRBJ2-7; D not resolved. The CDR3 is made up of 14 amino acids. In germline, CDR1 is SGHKS, CDR2 YYEKEE (reference sequence). Trimming removed 0 bases from V and 0 bases from J, with 7 bases in between. The CDR3 is CASSLAPVSYEQYF. In nucleotides, the CDR3 is TGTGCCAGCAGCTTGGCTCCAGTCTCCTACGAGCAGTACTTC.